Presented here are 14 T cell receptor beta chains from one specimen sequenced in a study of blood T cell repertoires in COVID-19 (dated by TCRdb to about 2020). The receptor library was made with the immunoSEQ multiplex PCR assay. Here the immuneACCESS table is served through TCRdb, limited to in-frame sequences with V and J called. Missing clones are a known gap in these copies; in checked studies unresolved V genes cover under half, and the rest lacks a known reason. The sample has roughly 110,000 clones on record, 80% to 90% of them singletons. The top ten clones comprise 4.9% of the sample. The sequenced sample was peripheral blood. All receptors derive from a man aged 40-49 years with active or convalescent COVID-19.

The rearrangement links TRBV7-3 to TRBJ2-2, with 8 bases aligning to TRBD1. The germline gives CDR1 SGHTA, CDR2 FQGTGA. The CDR3 sequence is 16 residues long. Trimming cost V 0 bases and J 1 base; bases outside gene matches: 1. CDR3 in amino acids: CASSLTGTGNTGELFF. The CDR3 DNA reads TGTGCCAGCAGCTTAACGGGGACAGGGAACACCGGGGAGCTGTTTTTT.

This clone was counted a few times. This chain links TRBV6-2 or TRBV6-3 with TRBJ2-1; 7 bases are a match to TRBD2. The germline V gene has CDR1 MNHEY and CDR2 SVGEGT. V shed 0 bases and J 6 bases; nucleotides not matched to a gene: 2. The CDR3 runs to 14 residues. The CDR3 protein is CASSYSGGSNEQFF. CDR3 coding DNA: TGTGCCAGCAGTTACTCGGGCGGGAGCAATGAGCAGTTCTTC.

The V and J genes are TRBV29-1 and TRBJ1-6; 8 positions agree with TRBD1. The CDR3 is 13 residues long. Germline CDR1 SQVTM, CDR2 ANQGSEA. J lost 10 bases, V lost 4 bases, and 6 bases had no gene match. The CDR3 DNA is TGCAGCGTTGCCACAGGGGGAGGCTCACCCCTCCACTTT. Encoded protein: CSVATGGGSPLHF.

V gene TRBV7-3 combines with J gene TRBJ2-1; 14 nucleotides agree with TRBD2. The V gene end was trimmed by 1 base and the J gene end by 2 bases; junction bases not matched to a gene: 13. This CDR3 is 21 amino acids long. Per the germline V gene, CDR1 is SGHTA and CDR2 is FQGTGA. The CDR3 reads CASSLRGMGLAGVETYNEQFF. The CDR3 DNA reads TGTGCCAGCAGCTTAAGAGGAATGGGACTAGCGGGAGTGGAGACCTACAATGAGCAGTTCTTC.

J is TRBJ2-7 and V is TRBV4-3, with a possible D match to TRBD2 (6 bases). The CDR3 is 13 amino acids. Germline V lookup: CDR1 LGHNA, CDR2 YSLEER. V lost 4 bases to trimming and J lost 4 bases, with 11 bases between them. CDR3 DNA: TGCGCCAGCAGCCCACGCCGGGGGTACGAGCAGTACTTC. Translated, it gives CASSPRRGYEQYF.

The CDR3 sequence is CASSLFSGESPLHF. CDR3 nucleotides: TGCGCCAGCAGCTTGTTTTCAGGGGAATCACCCCTCCACTTT. The rearrangement links TRBV5-1 to TRBJ1-6, with a possible D match to TRBD1 (6 bases). Germline values: CDR1 SGHRS, CDR2 YFSETQ. This CDR3 is built from 14 residues. Trimming pared 1 base from V and 10 bases from J, leaving 12 bases between.

The gene calls are TRBV7-2 and TRBJ1-1; D ambiguous. The V gene's germline CDR1 is SGHTA and CDR2 FQGNSA. The germline V and J ends were trimmed by 3 bases and 2 bases, with 7 bases remaining between them. The CDR3 spans 13 residues. This CDR3 is CASSLYRNTEAFF. The CDR3 region has the DNA TGTGCCAGCAGCTTGTATAGAAACACTGAAGCTTTCTTT.

The chain employs TRBV11-2 and TRBJ1-2; D not certain. The V gene lost 3 bases and the J gene lost 7 bases, with 12 bases spanning the gap. In germline, CDR1 is SGHAT, CDR2 FQNNGV. The CDR3 loop spans 13 amino acids. CDR3 sequence reads: CASSLMTDFGYTF. The CDR3 DNA follows: TGTGCCAGCAGCTTGATGACGGACTTTGGCTACACCTTC.

This clone was recorded only once. V gene TRBV24-1 combines with J gene TRBJ2-3, with TRBD2 matching over 7 bases. V lost 2 bases to trimming and J lost 1 base; unmatched junction nucleotides: 14. The CDR3 is 19 residues long. Germline V CDR1 and CDR2: KGHDR, SFDVKD. The CDR3 DNA follows: TGTGCCACCAGTGATTCAAAAAGGGGACTGGCGGGGGGCACAGATACGCAGTATTTT. Encoded protein: CATSDSKRGLAGGTDTQYF.

The chain links TRBV21-1 to TRBJ2-3; the D call TRBD1 from the table was never checked on the DNA. TRBV21-1 is recorded as a pseudogene. The CDR3 loop spans 15 amino acids. CDR3 region: CASSKQGVLTDTQYF. The CDR3 DNA reads as TGTGCCAGCAGCAAACAAGGGGTACTCACAGATACGCAGTATTTT.

V and J are TRBV11-2 and TRBJ2-1; no definite D call. The CDR3 is made up of 14 amino acids. Trimming removed 0 bases from V and 3 bases from J, with 6 bases in between. Germline V gives CDR1 SGHAT, CDR2 FQNNGV. CDR3 bases: TGTGCCAGCAGCTTAGAGGTCAGCTACAATGAGCAGTTCTTC. It yields the protein CASSLEVSYNEQFF.

This chain joins TRBV7-8 and TRBJ1-4; TRBD1 matches 7 bases. The trim removed 4 bases at V and 8 bases at J, leaving 16 bases unmatched. This CDR3 contains 17 residues. Germline V gene sequence: CDR1 SGHVS, CDR2 FQNEAQ. CDR3 in DNA: TGTGCCAGCAGCTATAAGGAGAGACAGGGCCGAGGAGAAAAACTGTTTTTT. It codes for CASSYKERQGRGEKLFF.

The chain has TRBV6-2 or TRBV6-3 and TRBJ1-1; TRBD1 matches at 7 bases. The CDR3 has 12 residues. Germline assignment: CDR1 MNHEY and CDR2 SVGEGT. V lost 5 bases to trimming and J lost 4 bases; unmatched junction nucleotides: 1. CDR3 in DNA: TGTGCCAGCAGTCGGACAGGCACTGAAGCTTTCTTT. Protein sequence: CASSRTGTEAFF.

V is TRBV19 and J is TRBJ2-3; 12 bases fit TRBD2. This CDR3 region has 17 residues. With 6 bases clipped from V and 3 bases from J, the junction kept 10 bases outside the gene matches. The germline gives CDR1 LNHDA, CDR2 SQIVND (reference sequence). CDR3 DNA sequence: TGTGCCAGTAGAGCCCCACTAGCGGGAGGTTTGACAGATACGCAGTATTTT. As protein: CASRAPLAGGLTDTQYF.